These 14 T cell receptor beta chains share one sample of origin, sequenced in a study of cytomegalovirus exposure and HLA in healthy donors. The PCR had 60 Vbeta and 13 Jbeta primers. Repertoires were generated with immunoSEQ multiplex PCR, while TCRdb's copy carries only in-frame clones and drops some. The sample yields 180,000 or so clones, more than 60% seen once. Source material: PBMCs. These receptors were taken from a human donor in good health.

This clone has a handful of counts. The CDR3 DNA reads as TGTGCCAGCAGCCAGGGGGTAGGTTCAACTAATTCACCCCTCCACTTT. Its protein product is CASSQGVGSTNSPLHF. The chain couples TRBV5-4 to TRBJ1-6, with TRBD1 identical over 7 bases. Germline V lookup: CDR1 SGHNT, CDR2 YYREEE (reference sequence). This CDR3 region has 16 residues. V lost 4 bases and J lost 6; bases outside the gene matches: 10.

The CDR3 reads CASSAPTGGGYTF. The CDR3 coding sequence is TGTGCCAGCAGCGCGCCGACAGGGGGCGGCTACACCTTC. The J gene is TRBJ1-2, the V gene TRBV7-6, with 10 nucleotides matching TRBD1. After removal of 5 bases from V and 8 bases from J, the junction contained 5 bases not matched to a gene. The CDR3 spans 13 residues. Germline-derived CDR1 and CDR2 are SGHVS and FNYEAQ.

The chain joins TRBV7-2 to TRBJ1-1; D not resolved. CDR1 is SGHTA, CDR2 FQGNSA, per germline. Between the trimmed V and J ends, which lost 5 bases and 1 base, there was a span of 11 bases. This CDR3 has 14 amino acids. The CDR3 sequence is CASSPKIANTEAFF. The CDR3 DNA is TGTGCCAGCAGCCCAAAAATAGCGAACACTGAAGCTTTCTTT.

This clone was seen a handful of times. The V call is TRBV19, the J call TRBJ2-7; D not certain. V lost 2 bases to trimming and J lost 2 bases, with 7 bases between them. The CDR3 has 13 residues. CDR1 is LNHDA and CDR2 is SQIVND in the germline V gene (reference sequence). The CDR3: CASSITVAYEQYF. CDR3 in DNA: TGTGCCAGTAGTATAACGGTGGCCTACGAGCAGTACTTC.

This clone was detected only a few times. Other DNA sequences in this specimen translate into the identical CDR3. The CDR3: CASSPGTSGTDTQYF. CDR3 DNA: TGTGCCAGCAGCCCCGGGACTAGCGGCACAGATACGCAGTATTTT. The chain recombines TRBV7-2 with TRBJ2-3; 10 positions match TRBD2. The germline CDR1 and CDR2 sequences are SGHTA and FQGNSA. The V and J ends lost 5 bases and 1 base, in that order; junction bases with no gene match: 3. This CDR3 is 15 amino acids long.

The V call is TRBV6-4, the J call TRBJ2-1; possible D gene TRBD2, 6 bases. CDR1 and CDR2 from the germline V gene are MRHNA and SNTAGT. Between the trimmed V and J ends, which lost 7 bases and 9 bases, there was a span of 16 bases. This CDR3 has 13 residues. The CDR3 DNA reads TGTGCCAGCACCCAAGGTTCCGGGGGTGAGCAGTTCTTC. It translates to CASTQGSGGEQFF.

The CDR3 reads CASSLSGGHRTEAFF. The DNA for the CDR3 is TGTGCCAGCAGTCTTTCTGGAGGGCATAGGACTGAAGCTTTCTTT. The chain joins TRBV28 to TRBJ1-1; D not resolved. The CDR3 spans 15 residues. Germline V gene lookup returns CDR1 MDHEN and CDR2 SYDVKM. V dropped 5 bases and J dropped 5 bases, with 18 bases sitting between them.

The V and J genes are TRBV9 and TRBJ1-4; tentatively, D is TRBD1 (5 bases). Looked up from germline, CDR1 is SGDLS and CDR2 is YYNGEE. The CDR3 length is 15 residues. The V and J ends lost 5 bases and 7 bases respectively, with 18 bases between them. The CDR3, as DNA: TGTGCCAGCAGTTTGGATGTCGGGACTTCTGAAAAACTGTTTTTT. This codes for CASSLDVGTSEKLFF. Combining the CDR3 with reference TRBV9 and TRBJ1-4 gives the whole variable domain DSGVTQTPKHLITATGQRVTLRCSPRSGDLSVYWYQQSLDQGLQFLIQYYNGEERAKGNILERFSAQQFPDLHSELNLSSLELGDSALYFCASSLDVGTSEKLFFGSGTQLSVL.

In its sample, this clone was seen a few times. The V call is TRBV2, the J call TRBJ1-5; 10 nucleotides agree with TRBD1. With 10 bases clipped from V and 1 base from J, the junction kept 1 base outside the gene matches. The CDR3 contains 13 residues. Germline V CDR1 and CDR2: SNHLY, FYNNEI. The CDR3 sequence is CATGQGSNQPQHF. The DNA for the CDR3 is TGTGCCACGGGACAGGGGAGCAATCAGCCCCAGCATTTT.

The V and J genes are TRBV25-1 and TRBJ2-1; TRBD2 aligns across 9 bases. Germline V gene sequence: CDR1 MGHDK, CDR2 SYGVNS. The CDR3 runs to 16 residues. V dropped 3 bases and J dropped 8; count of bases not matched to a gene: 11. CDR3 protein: CASSDLRGGALDEQFF. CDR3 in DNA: TGTGCCAGCAGTGACCTACGCGGGGGGGCCTTGGATGAGCAGTTCTTC.

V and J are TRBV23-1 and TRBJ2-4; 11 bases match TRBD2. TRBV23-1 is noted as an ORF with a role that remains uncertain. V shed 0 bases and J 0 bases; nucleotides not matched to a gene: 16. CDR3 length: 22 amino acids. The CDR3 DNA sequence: TGCGCCAGCAGTCAATCGGGGGAGGTGACTAGCGGGATACCGGTAGCCAAAAACATTCAGTACTTC. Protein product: CASSQSGEVTSGIPVAKNIQYF.

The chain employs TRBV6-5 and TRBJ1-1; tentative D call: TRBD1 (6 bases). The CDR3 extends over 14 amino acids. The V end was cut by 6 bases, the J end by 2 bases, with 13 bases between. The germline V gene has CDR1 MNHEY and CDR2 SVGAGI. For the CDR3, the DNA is TGTGCCAGCAGCTCAGGGGTTCCAAACACTGAAGCTTTCTTT. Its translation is CASSSGVPNTEAFF.

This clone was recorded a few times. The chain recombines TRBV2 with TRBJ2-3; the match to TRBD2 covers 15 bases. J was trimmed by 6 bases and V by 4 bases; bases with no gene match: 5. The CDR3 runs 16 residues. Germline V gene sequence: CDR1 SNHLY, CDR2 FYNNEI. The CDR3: CASSAGGLAGGDTQYF. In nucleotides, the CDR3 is TGTGCCAGCAGTGCGGGAGGACTAGCGGGGGGGGATACGCAGTATTTT.

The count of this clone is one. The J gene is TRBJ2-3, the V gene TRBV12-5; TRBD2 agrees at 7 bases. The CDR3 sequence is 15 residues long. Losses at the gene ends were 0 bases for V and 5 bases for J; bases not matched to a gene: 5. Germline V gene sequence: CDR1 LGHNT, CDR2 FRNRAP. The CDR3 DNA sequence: TGTGCTAGTGGTTTGGTACGGCTAGCGGAAGATACGCAGTATTTT. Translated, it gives CASGLVRLAEDTQYF. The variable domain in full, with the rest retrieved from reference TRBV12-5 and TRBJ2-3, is DARVTQTPRHKVTEMGQEVTMRCQPILGHNTVFWYRQTMMQGLELLAYFRNRAPLDDSGMPKDRFSAEMPDATLATLKIQPSEPRDSAVYFCASGLVRLAEDTQYFGPGTRLTVL.